The entry below gives a single TCR beta chain sequence along with its context. The data belong to a study of tumor T cells in aggressive B-cell lymphoma. TCRdb's copy holds only in-frame clones and misses some; the assay was immunoSEQ multiplex PCR. The sample holds several thousand clones, about 90% seen once. Germline V gene lookup returns CDR1 PRHDT and CDR2 FYEKMQ (reference sequence). The CDR3 extends over 12 amino acids. V dropped 3 bases and J dropped 13 bases, with 12 bases sitting between them. The sequence was obtained from an adult with diffuse large B cell lymphoma. The V call is TRBV13, the J call TRBJ1-4; possible D gene TRBD1, 5 bases. Input material: tumor tissue. CDR3 DNA sequence: TGTGCCAGCAGCTTCTCCCAGGGAATACTGTTTTTT. Its protein product is CASSFSQGILFF.